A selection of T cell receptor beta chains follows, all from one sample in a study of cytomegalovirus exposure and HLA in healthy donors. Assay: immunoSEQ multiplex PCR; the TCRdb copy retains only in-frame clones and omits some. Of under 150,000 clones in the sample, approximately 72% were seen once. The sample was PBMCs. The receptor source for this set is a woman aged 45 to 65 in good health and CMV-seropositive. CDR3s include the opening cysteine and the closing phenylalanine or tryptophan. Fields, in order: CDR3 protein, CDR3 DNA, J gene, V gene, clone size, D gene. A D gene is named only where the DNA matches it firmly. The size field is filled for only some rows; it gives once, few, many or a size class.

CDR3 protein: CASSSQGGTEAFF
CDR3 DNA: TGTGCCAGCAGCTCACAGGGTGGTACTGAAGCTTTCTTT
J gene: TRBJ1-1
V gene: TRBV7-3
clone size: few
D gene: .

CDR3 protein: CASSLALNEKLFF
CDR3 DNA: TGCGCCAGCAGCTTGGCCCTTAATGAAAAACTGTTTTTT
J gene: TRBJ1-4
V gene: TRBV5-1
clone size: once
D gene: .

CDR3 protein: CASSLGAGAGTGELFF
CDR3 DNA: TGTGCCAGCAGTTTAGGAGCGGGGGCGGGGACCGGGGAGCTGTTTTTT
J gene: TRBJ2-2
V gene: TRBV27
clone size: few
D gene: TRBD2

CDR3 protein: CASSLGRQGGYTF
CDR3 DNA: TGTGCCAGCAGCTTGGGCAGACAGGGCGGCTACACCTTC
J gene: TRBJ1-2
V gene: TRBV11-2
clone size: .
D gene: TRBD1

CDR3 protein: CASSWGTSANYNEQFF
CDR3 DNA: TGTGCCAGCAGCTGGGGGACTAGCGCGAACTACAATGAGCAGTTCTTC
J gene: TRBJ2-1
V gene: TRBV7-9
clone size: .
D gene: TRBD2

CDR3 protein: CTSSQVEGHGYTF
CDR3 DNA: TGCACCAGCAGCCAAGTGGAGGGGCATGGCTACACCTTC
J gene: TRBJ1-2
V gene: TRBV1
clone size: .
D gene: .

CDR3 protein: CASSLGGASYNEQFF
CDR3 DNA: TGTGCCAGCAGTTTAGGAGGGGCCTCCTACAATGAGCAGTTCTTC
J gene: TRBJ2-1
V gene: TRBV27
clone size: .
D gene: .

CDR3 protein: CASSQDGGTYYGYTF
CDR3 DNA: TGTGCCAGCAGCCAAGATGGGGGGACGTACTATGGCTACACCTTC
J gene: TRBJ1-2
V gene: TRBV4-2
clone size: .
D gene: .

CDR3 protein: CALGGGSRETQYF
CDR3 DNA: TGTGCTCTAGGCGGGGGGTCCCGAGAGACCCAGTACTTC
J gene: TRBJ2-5
V gene: TRBV7-2
clone size: .
D gene: TRBD2

CDR3 protein: CASSENIARPQHF
CDR3 DNA: TGTGCCAGCAGCGAAAACATCGCTCGGCCCCAGCATTTT
J gene: TRBJ1-5
V gene: TRBV2
clone size: .
D gene: .

CDR3 protein: CASSTGTSGGDTQYF
CDR3 DNA: TGTGCCAGCAGTACCGGGACTAGCGGGGGAGATACGCAGTATTTT
J gene: TRBJ2-3
V gene: TRBV6-4
clone size: .
D gene: TRBD2

CDR3 protein: CASIRQGAEGYTF
CDR3 DNA: TGTGCCAGCATAAGGCAGGGGGCAGAGGGCTACACCTTC
J gene: TRBJ1-2
V gene: TRBV2
clone size: .
D gene: TRBD1

CDR3 protein: CASTGGPDTQYF
CDR3 DNA: TGTGCCAGCACCGGGGGACCAGATACGCAGTATTTT
J gene: TRBJ2-3
V gene: TRBV6-1
clone size: .
D gene: .

CDR3 protein: CASSRKGADNSPLHF
CDR3 DNA: TGCGCCAGCAGCCGAAAGGGGGCTGATAATTCACCCCTCCACTTT
J gene: TRBJ1-6
V gene: TRBV4-3
clone size: .
D gene: TRBD1

CDR3 protein: CASSFGRGMGNQPQHF
CDR3 DNA: TGTGCCAGCAGTTTTGGCAGAGGGATGGGCAATCAGCCCCAGCATTTT
J gene: TRBJ1-5
V gene: TRBV27
clone size: once
D gene: .

CDR3 protein: CATSPTGLELYEQFF
CDR3 DNA: TGTGCCACCAGCCCCACGGGACTAGAGCTATATGAGCAGTTCTTC
J gene: TRBJ2-1
V gene: TRBV15
clone size: .
D gene: TRBD2

CDR3 protein: CASRKGPGKDQETQYF
CDR3 DNA: TGTGCCAGCAGAAAGGGGCCAGGCAAGGACCAAGAGACCCAGTACTTC
J gene: TRBJ2-5
V gene: TRBV6-6
clone size: .
D gene: .

CDR3 protein: CASNPTTGSFGGYTF
CDR3 DNA: TGTGCCAGCAACCCAACGACAGGGTCCTTCGGTGGCTACACCTTC
J gene: TRBJ1-2
V gene: TRBV7-2
clone size: .
D gene: TRBD1

CDR3 protein: CASSHRDRFHEQYF
CDR3 DNA: TGTGCCAGCAGCCACCGGGACAGGTTCCACGAGCAGTACTTC
J gene: TRBJ2-7
V gene: TRBV21-1
clone size: .
D gene: .

CDR3 protein: CASSLESPRAFF
CDR3 DNA: TGTGCCAGCAGCTTAGAGTCCCCTCGGGCTTTCTTT
J gene: TRBJ1-1
V gene: TRBV7-2
clone size: .
D gene: .

CDR3 protein: CASSPGTQETQYF
CDR3 DNA: TGCGCCAGCAGCCCGGGGACTCAAGAGACCCAGTACTTC
J gene: TRBJ2-5
V gene: TRBV5-1
clone size: few
D gene: .

CDR3 protein: CASSVGVGQGGLETQYF
CDR3 DNA: TGTGCCAGCAGCGTAGGAGTCGGGCAGGGTGGGTTAGAGACCCAGTACTTC
J gene: TRBJ2-5
V gene: TRBV9
clone size: .
D gene: .

CDR3 protein: CASSSRTGGGAGELFF
CDR3 DNA: TGTGCCAGCAGCTCGCGGACAGGGGGCGGCGCCGGGGAGCTGTTTTTT
J gene: TRBJ2-2
V gene: TRBV7-3
clone size: few
D gene: TRBD1

CDR3 protein: CASSYSDISNTEAFF
CDR3 DNA: TGTGCCAGCAGCTACTCGGACATCTCGAACACTGAAGCTTTCTTT
J gene: TRBJ1-1
V gene: TRBV7-9
clone size: .
D gene: .

CDR3 protein: CASSPTVHLSTDTQYF
CDR3 DNA: TGTGCCAGCTCACCAACTGTTCACCTTAGCACAGATACGCAGTATTTT
J gene: TRBJ2-3
V gene: TRBV18
clone size: .
D gene: .

CDR3 protein: CASSRRVAGYEETQYF
CDR3 DNA: TGTGCCAGCAGCAGGAGGGTAGCGGGATATGAGGAGACCCAGTACTTC
J gene: TRBJ2-5
V gene: TRBV2
clone size: .
D gene: TRBD2

CDR3 protein: CAISDRTGGADTQYF
CDR3 DNA: TGTGCCATCAGTGATAGGACAGGGGGGGCAGATACGCAGTATTTT
J gene: TRBJ2-3
V gene: TRBV10-3
clone size: .
D gene: TRBD1

CDR3 protein: CASSLGEGPEKLFF
CDR3 DNA: TGTGCCAGCAGCTTAGGAGAGGGTCCCGAAAAACTGTTTTTT
J gene: TRBJ1-4
V gene: TRBV7-6
clone size: .
D gene: .

CDR3 protein: CATCGAGAGDTQYF
CDR3 DNA: TGTGCCACGTGCGGAGCAGGGGCTGGGGATACGCAGTATTTT
J gene: TRBJ2-3
V gene: TRBV13
clone size: .
D gene: .

CDR3 protein: CASSLQGANTGELFF
CDR3 DNA: TGCGCCAGCAGCTTGCAGGGGGCGAACACCGGGGAGCTGTTTTTT
J gene: TRBJ2-2
V gene: TRBV5-1
clone size: .
D gene: TRBD1

CDR3 protein: CASSGVAGAFYEQYF
CDR3 DNA: TGTGCCAGTAGTGGAGTAGCGGGGGCCTTCTACGAGCAGTACTTC
J gene: TRBJ2-7
V gene: TRBV19
clone size: .
D gene: TRBD2

CDR3 protein: CASSFHTSQGANTEAFF
CDR3 DNA: TGTGCCAGCAGCTTCCACACATCCCAGGGGGCGAACACTGAAGCTTTCTTT
J gene: TRBJ1-1
V gene: TRBV11-2
clone size: .
D gene: TRBD1

CDR3 protein: CASSLATGNQPQHF
CDR3 DNA: TGTGCCAGCAGTTTAGCGACAGGGAATCAGCCCCAGCATTTT
J gene: TRBJ1-5
V gene: TRBV27
clone size: .
D gene: TRBD1

CDR3 protein: CASSPSGGAGNTIYF
CDR3 DNA: TGTGCCAGCAGCCCCTCGGGGGGGGCAGGAAACACCATATATTTT
J gene: TRBJ1-3
V gene: TRBV5-4
clone size: .
D gene: .

CDR3 protein: CASSLAGGAGRRGGQYF
CDR3 DNA: TGTGCCAGCAGCTTAGCGGGGGGGGCAGGCCGACGGGGTGGGCAGTACTTC
J gene: TRBJ2-7
V gene: TRBV7-2
clone size: .
D gene: .

CDR3 protein: CASSADRPGNSYEQYF
CDR3 DNA: TGTGCCAGCAGCGCGGACAGGCCAGGAAATTCCTACGAGCAGTACTTC
J gene: TRBJ2-7
V gene: TRBV11-3
clone size: once
D gene: TRBD1